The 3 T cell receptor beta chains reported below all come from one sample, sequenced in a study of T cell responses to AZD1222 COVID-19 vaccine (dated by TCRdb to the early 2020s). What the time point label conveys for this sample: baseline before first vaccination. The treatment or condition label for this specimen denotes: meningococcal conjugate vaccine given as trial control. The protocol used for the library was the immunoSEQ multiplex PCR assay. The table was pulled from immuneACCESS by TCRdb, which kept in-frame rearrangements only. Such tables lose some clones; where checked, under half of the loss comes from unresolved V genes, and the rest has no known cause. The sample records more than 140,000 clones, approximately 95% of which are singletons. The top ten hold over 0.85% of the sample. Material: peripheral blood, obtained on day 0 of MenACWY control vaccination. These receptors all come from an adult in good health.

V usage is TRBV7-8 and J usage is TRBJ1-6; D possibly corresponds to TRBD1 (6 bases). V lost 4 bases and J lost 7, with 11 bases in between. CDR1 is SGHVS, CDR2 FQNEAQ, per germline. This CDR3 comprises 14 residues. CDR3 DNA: TGTGCCAGCAGCTCCCCGGACAGAAATTCACCCCTCCACTTT. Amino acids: CASSSPDRNSPLHF.

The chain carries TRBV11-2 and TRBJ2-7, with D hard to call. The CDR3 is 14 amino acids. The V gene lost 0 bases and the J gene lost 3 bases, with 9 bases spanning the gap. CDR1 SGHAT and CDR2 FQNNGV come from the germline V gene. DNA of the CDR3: TGTGCCAGCAGCTTAGAGGGGAATCACTACGAGCAGTACTTC. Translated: CASSLEGNHYEQYF.

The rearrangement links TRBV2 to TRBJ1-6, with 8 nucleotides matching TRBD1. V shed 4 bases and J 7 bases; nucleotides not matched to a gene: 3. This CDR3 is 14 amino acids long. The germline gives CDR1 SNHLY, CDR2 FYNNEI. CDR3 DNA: TGTGCCAGCAGTGTCGGACAGGGCAATTCACCCCTCCACTTT. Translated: CASSVGQGNSPLHF.